This TCR beta chain was profiled in a study of tumor-infiltrating lymphocytes in primary liver carcinoma. Investigators took RNA and DNA out together from about 19-30 mg of unsorted bulk tissue. The authors made TCR beta cDNA from roughly 480 ng total RNA with a constant-region primer. Nested multiplex PCR, run for three rounds with slightly modified ARM-PCR, yielded TCR beta libraries. Rounds one and two of PCR, each of around 11 cycles, were primed with TRBV1-TRBV30 forward primers and a C-beta reverse primer. TCRdb analysed the multiplex PCR reads with MiXCR anew, one entry per CDR3 protein. The profile covers roughly 100,000 distinct CDR3 sequences, with 82% appearing a single time and more than 15% taken by the ten largest. The J segment lost 11 bases and the V segment lost 4 bases, leaving 19 bases of the junction unmatched. The CDR3 totals 18 residues. CDR1 is ENHRY and CDR2 is SYGVKD in the germline V gene.

V and J are TRBV10-3 and TRBJ2-3; TRBD2 matches 12 bases. The sample taken for sequencing was liver tumor tissue from sampling region 3. Subset indicated: tumor region T3, left-lateral pole. This sequence originates from a middle-aged man with primary liver carcinoma and hepatitis B virus infection. The CDR3 nucleotides read TGTGCCATCAGTGCATCCTCTATGACTAGCGGGGGCACAAATAGGCAGTATTTT. Translated: CAISASSMTSGGTNRQYF.